This T cell receptor (beta chain) was documented in a study of blood T cell repertoires in COVID-19. This table comes from immunoSEQ multiplex PCR, and its TCRdb copy is limited to in-frame clones, with some not included. The data hold around 700,000 clones, with 80% to 90% observed a single time. The CDR3 has 11 amino acids. With 4 bases removed from V and 8 bases from J, the gap between germline ends came to 11 bases. Germline CDR1 is GTSNPN and CDR2 is SVGIG (reference sequence). This clone was counted once. The sequenced sample was peripheral blood. The sequence came from a woman aged 18-29 years with acute or convalescent COVID-19. The chain combines TRBV30 with TRBJ1-1, with unresolved D. This CDR3 reads CAWTPGREAFF. DNA for the CDR3: TGTGCCTGGACTCCAGGCAGGGAAGCTTTCTTT.